A single TCR beta chain is shown here with its context. The CDR3 totals 13 residues. V lost 3 bases and J lost 2, with 6 bases in between. CDR1 and CDR2 (germline): SGHTA, FQGNSA. This sample was taken from a study of blood T cell repertoires in COVID-19. How the authors handled the data: Reference gene primer amplification yielded estimated nucleated cell counts. Data came from immunoSEQ multiplex PCR; TCRdb stores just in-frame clones and leaves some out. D and trimming were read from the DNA, whereas the V and J calls and clone size are those reported in that table. Among some 200,000 clones listed, around 82% were seen once.

This rearrangement joins TRBV7-2 to TRBJ2-3; D uncertain. The sequencing sample was made of peripheral blood. This TCR came from a woman in her 70s with acute or convalescent COVID-19. CDR3 sequence: CASSFTFTDTQYF. DNA for the CDR3: TGTGCCAGCAGCTTTACATTCACAGATACGCAGTATTTT. Based on the CDR3 plus reference TRBV7-2 and TRBJ2-3, the full variable domain is GAGVSQSPSNKVTEKGKDVELRCDPISGHTALYWYRQSLGQGLEFLIYFQGNSAPDKSGLPSDRFSAERTGGSVSTLTIQRTQQEDSAVYLCASSFTFTDTQYFGPGTRLTVL.